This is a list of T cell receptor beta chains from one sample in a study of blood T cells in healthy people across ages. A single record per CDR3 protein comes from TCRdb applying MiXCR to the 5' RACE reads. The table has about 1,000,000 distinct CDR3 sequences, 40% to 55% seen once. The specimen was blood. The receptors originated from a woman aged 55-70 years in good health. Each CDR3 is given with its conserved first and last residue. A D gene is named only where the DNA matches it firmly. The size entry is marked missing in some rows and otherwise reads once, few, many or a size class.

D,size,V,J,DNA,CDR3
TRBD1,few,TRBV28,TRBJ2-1,TGTGCCAGCAGACCCGACAGGGGGCGAGGGGAGCAGTTCTTC,CASRPDRGRGEQFF
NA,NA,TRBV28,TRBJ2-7,TGTGCCAGCAGTTTACAGGGGAGCCCCTCCTACGAGCAGTACTTC,CASSLQGSPSYEQYF
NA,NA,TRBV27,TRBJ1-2,TGTGCCAGCAGTTGGGCAGGGCGTTTCAACTATGGCTACACCTTC,CASSWAGRFNYGYTF
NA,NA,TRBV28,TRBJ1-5,TGTGCCAGCAATGGGGGTCAAAACAGACTAAATCAGCCCCAGCATTTT,CASNGGQNRLNQPQHF
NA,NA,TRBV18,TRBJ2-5,TGTGCCAGCTCACCCCGCCCGGGGACCGCATTGGGAGAGACCCAGTACTTC,CASSPRPGTALGETQYF
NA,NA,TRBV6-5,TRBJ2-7,TGTGCCAGCAGAGAGACAGGAGGCGAGCAGTACTTC,CASRETGGEQYF
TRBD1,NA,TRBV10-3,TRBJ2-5,TGTGCCATCGCGGACAGGACCTCCTTCCAAGAGACCCAGTACTTC,CAIADRTSFQETQYF
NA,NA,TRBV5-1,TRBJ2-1,TGCGCCAGCAACCTCTTGAGGGGCACCAACAATGAGCAGTTCTTC,CASNLLRGTNNEQFF
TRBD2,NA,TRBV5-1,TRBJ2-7,TGCGCCAGCAGCCTGGGACTAGCGGAAGAGGGAAGCTACGAGCAGTACTTC,CASSLGLAEEGSYEQYF
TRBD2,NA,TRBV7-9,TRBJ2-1,TGTGCCAGCAGCTTTACCCCAGCCTTTGGTAGCGGGAACTACAAGCAGTTCTTC,CASSFTPAFGSGNYKQFF
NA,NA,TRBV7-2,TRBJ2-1,TGTGCCAGCAGCTTAGCCGAGACTAGGCTGAGTAATGAGCAGTTCTTC,CASSLAETRLSNEQFF
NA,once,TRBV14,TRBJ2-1,TGTGCCAGCAGCCACTCATTTTCTTACTCCTACAATGAGCAGTTCTTC,CASSHSFSYSYNEQFF
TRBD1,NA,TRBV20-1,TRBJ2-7,TGCAGTGCTAGAGATTCGGGGACAGTCACTTTTCCCTCCTACGAGCAGTACTTC,CSARDSGTVTFPSYEQYF
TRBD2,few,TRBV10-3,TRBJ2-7,TGTGCCATCAGTGGGGCCCTAGCGGGAGTTCACGAGCAGTACTTC,CAISGALAGVHEQYF
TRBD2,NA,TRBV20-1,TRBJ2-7,TGCAGTGCTAGTGGACTAGCGGGGCTGAGAGACTACGAGCAGTACTTC,CSASGLAGLRDYEQYF
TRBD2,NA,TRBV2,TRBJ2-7,TGTGCCAGCAGTGATGCGCCGGGAGGGTTCTACGAGCAGTACTTC,CASSDAPGGFYEQYF
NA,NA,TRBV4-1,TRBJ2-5,TGCGCCAGCAGCCATGGGATCGACCGGGAGACCCAGTACTTC,CASSHGIDRETQYF
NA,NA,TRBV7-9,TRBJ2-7,TGTGCCAGCAGCTTTCCCCAGGGTAGCTCCTACGAGCAGTACTTC,CASSFPQGSSYEQYF
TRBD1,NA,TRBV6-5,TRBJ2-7,TGTGCCAGCAGTTACACTATCACAGGGGCTACGCCCTACGAGCAGTACTTC,CASSYTITGATPYEQYF
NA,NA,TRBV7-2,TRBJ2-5,TGTGCCAGCAGCTTAGCACACCAAGAGACCCAGTACTTC,CASSLAHQETQYF
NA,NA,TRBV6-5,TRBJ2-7,TGTGCCAGCAGCCCCCACAGTGCGCCTTCCTACGAGCAGTACTTC,CASSPHSAPSYEQYF
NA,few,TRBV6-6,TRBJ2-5,TGTGCCAGCAGGTCCCGAGAGACCCAGTACTTC,CASRSRETQYF
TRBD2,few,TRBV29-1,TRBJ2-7,TGCAGCGCCAATTTCGGGCTAGCGGGAGTTGAGCAGTACTTC,CSANFGLAGVEQYF
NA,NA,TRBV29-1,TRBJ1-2,TGCAGCGTTGAAGAATCTCCCGCCAAGGGGGGTTATGGCTACACCTTC,CSVEESPAKGGYGYTF
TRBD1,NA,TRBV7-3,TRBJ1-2,TGTGCCAGCAGCTTAACTCAGGGGGCAGGGGGCAGTGGCTACACCTTC,CASSLTQGAGGSGYTF
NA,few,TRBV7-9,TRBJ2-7,TGTGCCAGCAGTAAACAGGTCTACGAGCAGTACTTC,CASSKQVYEQYF
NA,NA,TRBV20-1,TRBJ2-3,TGCAGTGCTCCAGAGGCCGTACGCACAGATACGCAGTATTTT,CSAPEAVRTDTQYF
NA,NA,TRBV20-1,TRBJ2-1,TGCAGTGCATTTCATAGCGGAGCAAATAATGAGCAGTTCTTC,CSAFHSGANNEQFF
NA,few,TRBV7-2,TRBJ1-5,TGTGCCAGCAGCTTAGTGGGGGGGCGCGGGAGCAATCAGCCCCAGCATTTT,CASSLVGGRGSNQPQHF
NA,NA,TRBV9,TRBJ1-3,TGTGCCAGCAGCGTAGGATCGTCGTGGACACGCACCATATATTTT,CASSVGSSWTRTIYF
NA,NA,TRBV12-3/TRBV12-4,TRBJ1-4,TGTGCCAGCAGCTCATTCCTAATCCGGCCTAATGAAAAACTGTTTTTT,CASSSFLIRPNEKLFF
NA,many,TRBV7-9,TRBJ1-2,TGTGCCAGCAGCTCCGACGGGAATGGCTACACCTTC,CASSSDGNGYTF
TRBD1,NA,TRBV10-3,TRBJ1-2,TGTGCCATCGGGGACAGGGCTAACTATGGCTACACCTTC,CAIGDRANYGYTF
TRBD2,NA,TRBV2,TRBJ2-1,TGTGCCAGCAGGGAGAGACTAGCGGGCCACAATGAGCAGTTCTTC,CASRERLAGHNEQFF
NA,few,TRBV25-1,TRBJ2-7,TGTGCCAGCAGTGACTGGGGCGCATCCACGGGGGAGCAGTACTTC,CASSDWGASTGEQYF
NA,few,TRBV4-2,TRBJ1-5,TGTGCCAGCAGCCAAGATGGGGATCTGGATCAGCCCCAGCATTTT,CASSQDGDLDQPQHF
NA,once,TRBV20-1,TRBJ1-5,TGCAGTGCTAAGGACCTTAGCAATCAGCCCCAGCATTTT,CSAKDLSNQPQHF
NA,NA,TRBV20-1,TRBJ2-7,TGCAGGGCACTAGCTCAGAGCTCCTACAATGAGCAGTACTTC,CRALAQSSYNEQYF
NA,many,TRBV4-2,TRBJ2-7,TGTGCCAGCAGCGGGAAACAGGGTTACGAGCAGTACTTC,CASSGKQGYEQYF
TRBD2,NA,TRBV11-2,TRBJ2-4,TGTGCCAGCAGGGCTTTCAGGGACTACTTGGGAAACATTCAGTACTTC,CASRAFRDYLGNIQYF
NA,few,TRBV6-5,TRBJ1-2,TGTGCCAGCAGTTACTCGGTAACAGGCGGCAACTATGGCTACACCTTC,CASSYSVTGGNYGYTF
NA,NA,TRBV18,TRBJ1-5,TGTGCCAGCTCACCATCAGGCGCAAAGCCCCAGCATTTT,CASSPSGAKPQHF
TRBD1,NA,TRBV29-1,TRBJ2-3,TGCAGCGTTGGTAGACAGGGTCCAGATACGCAGTATTTT,CSVGRQGPDTQYF
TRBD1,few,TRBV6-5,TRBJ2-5,TGTGCCAGCAGGCAAGGGACAGGTCGGCCGCAGCAGTACTTC,CASRQGTGRPQQYF
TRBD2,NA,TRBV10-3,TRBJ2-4,TGTGCCATCAGTGAGCTGGGGGGGGAACGGAATGAGCAGTACTTC,CAISELGGERNEQYF
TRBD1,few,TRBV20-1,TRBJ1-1,TGCAGTGCTAGATCAGGACAGGAAGTAAAAGCTTTCTTT,CSARSGQEVKAFF
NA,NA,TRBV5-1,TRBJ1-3,TGCGCCAGCAGGCCTGGTTTTAGCTCTGGAAACACCATATATTTT,CASRPGFSSGNTIYF
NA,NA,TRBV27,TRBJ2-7,TGTGCCAGCAGTTTATCTATGCCGTTTGAGCAGTACTTC,CASSLSMPFEQYF
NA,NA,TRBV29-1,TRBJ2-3,TGCAGCGTGGATCGTGGAGATACGCAGTATTTT,CSVDRGDTQYF
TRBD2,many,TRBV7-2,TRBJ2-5,TGTGCCAGCAGTCTAGCGGGAGCTATGGAGACCCAGTACTTC,CASSLAGAMETQYF
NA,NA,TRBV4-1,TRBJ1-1,TGCGCCAGCAGCCAAGTCCCGGACACTGAAGCTTTCTTT,CASSQVPDTEAFF